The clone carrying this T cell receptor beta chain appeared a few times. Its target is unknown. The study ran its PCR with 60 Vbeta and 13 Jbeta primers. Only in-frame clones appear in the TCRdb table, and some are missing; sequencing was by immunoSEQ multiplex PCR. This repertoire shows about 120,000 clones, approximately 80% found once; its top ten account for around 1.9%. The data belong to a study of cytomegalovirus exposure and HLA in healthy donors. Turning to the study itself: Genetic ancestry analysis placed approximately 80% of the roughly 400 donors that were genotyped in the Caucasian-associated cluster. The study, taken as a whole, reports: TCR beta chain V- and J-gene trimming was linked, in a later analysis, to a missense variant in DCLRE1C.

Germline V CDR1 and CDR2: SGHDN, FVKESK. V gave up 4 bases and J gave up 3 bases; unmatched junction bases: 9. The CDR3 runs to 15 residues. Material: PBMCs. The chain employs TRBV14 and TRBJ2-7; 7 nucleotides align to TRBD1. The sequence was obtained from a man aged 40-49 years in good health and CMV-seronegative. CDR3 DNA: TGTGCCAGCAGCCCTCTGGCCGGGACAGACTACGAGCAGTACTTC. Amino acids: CASSPLAGTDYEQYF.